This T cell receptor beta chain was sequenced in a study of blood T cell repertoires in COVID-19. Study in general: The United States, Italy and Spain provided the acute and convalescent COVID-19 samples. Sample material is recorded as cDNA or gDNA derived from T cells, B-cell-depleted T cells, or PBMCs.

Per the study methods: Amplification from reference gene primers served as the basis for estimated nucleated cell counts. Method: immunoSEQ multiplex PCR; TCRdb's copy keeps in-frame clones and lacks some. The DNA was the basis for D and trimming; V, J and clone size are from that table. The sample consists of 250,000 or so clones, around 80% of them appearing once. V lost 3 bases, J lost 1 base, and 10 bases lay in between. The CDR3 contains 15 residues. Specimen: peripheral blood. The TCR sequence derives from a man aged 55-75 years with acute or convalescent COVID-19. The chain uses TRBV5-3 and TRBJ2-2, with D possibly TRBD1 on 6 matching bases. TRBV5-3 belongs to the ORF category, with a function that is uncertain. The CDR3 bases are TGTGCCAGAAGCTCAGGGGTCTTGAACACCGGGGAGCTGTTTTTT. It translates to CARSSGVLNTGELFF.